This is a list of T cell receptor beta chains from one sample in a study of OX40 agonist ivuxolimab in advanced cancers. Here immunoSEQ multiplex PCR was the method, and the copy in TCRdb shows in-frame clones only, minus some. Among approximately 46,000 clones listed, 80% were seen once. The specimen comprised CD4+ or CD8+ T cells sorted from blood, sampled in a trial of the OX40 agonist ivuxolimab. These receptors were collected from an adult with an advanced solid tumor such as melanoma, head and neck, liver or kidney cancer. Both conserved end residues are part of each CDR3. D genes are given only for firm matches. Some rows mark clone size as missing; the rest say once, few, many or name a class of expanded clone.

>few|TRBD2|TRBV11-2|TRBJ2-5
TGTGCCAGCAGCTTAGAGTGGGAGGGCCAAGAGACCCAGTACTTC
CASSLEWEGQETQYF
>NA|TRBD2|TRBV7-2|TRBJ2-3
TGTGCCAGCAGCCGAAGGACTAGCGGGTTAGATACGCAGTATTTT
CASSRRTSGLDTQYF
>NA|NA|TRBV11-2|TRBJ2-2
TGTGCCAGCAGCCCCCGGGACCGTTTAAACACCGGGGAGCTGTTTTTT
CASSPRDRLNTGELFF
>NA|TRBD1|TRBV18|TRBJ2-5
TGTGCCAGCTCACCTATGTCGACAGGGGGACTGGAGACCCAGTACTTC
CASSPMSTGGLETQYF
>once|NA|TRBV2|TRBJ1-1
TGTGCCAGCAGTCCCCTCCTGATGAACACTGAAGCTTTCTTT
CASSPLLMNTEAFF
>NA|NA|TRBV18|TRBJ1-3
TGTGCCAGCTCACCCGAGCGTGGCAGCGGAAACACCATATATTTT
CASSPERGSGNTIYF
>NA|TRBD1|TRBV30|TRBJ2-7
TGTGCCTGGAGTGTAACAGGGGGCAGGAACGAGCAGTACTTC
CAWSVTGGRNEQYF
>NA|TRBD1|TRBV6-5|TRBJ1-1
TGTGCCAGCAGTTACGACAGGGAGGGCACTGAAGCTTTCTTT
CASSYDREGTEAFF
>NA|TRBD2|TRBV10-1|TRBJ2-7
TGCGCCAGCAGTGAAGGACCGGGGGGCTCCTACGAGCAGTACTTC
CASSEGPGGSYEQYF
>few|NA|TRBV11-2|TRBJ1-4
TGTGCCAGCAGCTTAGGGGGTTACGCCCGCGAAAAACTGTTTTTT
CASSLGGYAREKLFF
>NA|TRBD2|TRBV15|TRBJ2-3
TGTGCCACCAGCACGGCGGGAGGCGCGGGGAGCACAGATACGCAGTATTTT
CATSTAGGAGSTDTQYF
>NA|TRBD1|TRBV19|TRBJ2-2
TGTGCCAGTAGTCCCAACAGGGGCCGGACCGGGGAGCTGTTTTTT
CASSPNRGRTGELFF
>NA|TRBD1|TRBV9|TRBJ1-6
TGTGCCAGCAGCGTCGGACAGGATAATTCACCCCTCCACTTT
CASSVGQDNSPLHF
>NA|TRBD1|TRBV28|TRBJ2-7
TGTGCCAGCAGTTTACAGACAGGGGGTTCCTACGAGCAGTACTTC
CASSLQTGGSYEQYF
>NA|TRBD1|TRBV19|TRBJ1-6
TGTGCCAGTGGGGACAGGGGGCCGTGGAATTCACCCCTCCACTTT
CASGDRGPWNSPLHF
>NA|NA|TRBV6-5|TRBJ1-1
TGTGCCATTCTACGGGACATGAACACTGAAGCTTTCTTT
CAILRDMNTEAFF
>NA|NA|TRBV15|TRBJ2-5
TGTGCCACCAGCAGACAGGGGCCCCAAGAGACCCAGTACTTC
CATSRQGPQETQYF
>once|TRBD1|TRBV7-2|TRBJ2-1
TGTGCCAGCAGCTCGGACAGGGTAAATGAGCAGTTCTTC
CASSSDRVNEQFF